Included here is one T cell receptor beta chain sequence, with context. The antigen is unknown. The naive gate required viable CD3+CD4+ or CD3+CD8+ cells with CCR7+CD45RA+CD45RO-CD95-CD27+CD28+ phenotype. The protocol was immunoSEQ multiplex PCR, while the TCRdb copy is restricted to in-frame clones and leaves out a portion. The table shows under 10,000 clones, with about 98% occurring only once. This sample is part of a study of T cells after posttransplantation cyclophosphamide. Study-level results: Later blood repertoires were often dominated by clones from the donor CD8+ memory compartment.

Germline CDR1 is MDHEN and CDR2 is SYDVKM. The CDR3 loop spans 14 amino acids. The V and J ends lost 6 bases and 3 bases, in that order; junction bases with no gene match: 6. Sample: naive CD4+ T cells sorted from PBMCs. The clonotype originates from a woman in her sixties or seventies in good health, CMV-negative, and a related stem cell transplant donor. The chain has TRBV28 and TRBJ2-7; 9 positions match TRBD2. CDR3 sequence reads: CASRPSGAFYEQYF. The DNA of the CDR3 is TGTGCCAGCAGGCCTAGCGGGGCGTTCTACGAGCAGTACTTC.